This TCR beta chain was documented in a study of T-cell memory formation after mild COVID-19. V dropped 2 bases and J dropped 7; count of bases not matched to a gene: 6. Germline-derived CDR1 and CDR2 are SGHRS and YFSETQ. The CDR3 runs 14 residues. From the 5' RACE reads, TCRdb called clonotypes with MiXCR, one entry per CDR3 protein. The sample contains over 400,000 distinct CDR3 sequences, about 25% of which appear only once. This TCR was recovered from an adult woman who had mild COVID-19 (a few samples of this study predate the infection). Cell type and time point are not known. Sequences were obtained from PBMCs or a T cell subset sorted from them (not recorded which). V usage is TRBV5-1 and J usage is TRBJ2-1, with TRBD1 identical over 7 bases. CDR3 sequence (DNA): TGCGCCAGCAGCTTACGACAGGGCGGGAATGAGCAGTTCTTC. Its translation: CASSLRQGGNEQFF.